This T cell receptor beta chain comes out of a study of Ad26.COV2.S vaccination and SARS-CoV-2 variants. Findings of the study overall: Overall T cell responses may have been underestimated by the analyses of TCR breadth and depth. The placebo group had lower spike-specific TCR breadth than the vaccine recipients did. Substantial breadth was reportedly displayed by spike-specific CD8+ and CD4+ T cell responses after vaccination. Breadth measured for non-spike TCRs was similar across vaccine and placebo recipients.

As concerns this clone: The target antigen is unknown.

The protocol was immunoSEQ multiplex PCR, while the TCRdb copy is restricted to in-frame clones and leaves out a portion. The data show 150,000 to 200,000 clones, around 88% seen once. The CDR3 runs 15 residues. With V trimmed by 1 base and J by 1 base, 2 bases remained unmatched. The germline CDR1 and CDR2 sequences are MGHRA and YSYEKL. The source of this sequence is a human donor who had recovered from COVID-19. This rearrangement joins TRBV4-1 to TRBJ2-7, with 9 bases matching TRBD1. The sequencing here drew on peripheral blood, taken after recovery from COVID-19. The CDR3 loop is CASSQGTGESYEQYF. CDR3 coding DNA: TGCGCCAGCAGCCAAGGGACAGGGGAGTCCTACGAGCAGTACTTC.